This T cell receptor (beta chain) was identified during a study of blood T cell repertoires in COVID-19. The overall study: From the United States, Italy and Spain came samples of acute and convalescent COVID-19. T cells, B-cell-depleted T cells, or PBMCs provided the cDNA or gDNA that served as material.

Original handling: The authors estimated nucleated cell counts from reference gene primer amplification. Assay used: immunoSEQ multiplex PCR; TCRdb lists only in-frame clones, some missing. The V and J calls and clone size were taken over from that table, and D and trimming were inferred from the DNA. Of some 170,000 clones detected, around four fifths appear once; the ten largest clones hold 2.8%. The V and J ends lost 0 bases and 0 bases respectively, with 7 bases between them. The CDR3 is 15 residues long. From germline, CDR1 is SGHRS and CDR2 YFSETQ. Comments on this clone: This sample also contains other DNA sequences that code for the same CDR3.

The sample was peripheral blood. This clonotype was sampled from a man between 65 and 85 years old with acute or convalescent COVID-19. This chain joins TRBV5-1 and TRBJ1-3; D is unclear. CDR3 protein: CASSLELSSGNTIYF. The CDR3 DNA is TGCGCCAGCAGCTTGGAACTAAGCTCTGGAAACACCATATATTTT.